This entry concerns a single T cell receptor (beta chain). The antigen remains unidentified. TCRdb re-analysed the 5' RACE reads in MiXCR, keeping a single row per CDR3 protein. The data contain about 550,000 distinct CDR3 sequences, about a fifth of them singletons. This entry is derived from a study of identical twins. Study-wide results and limits: It was cross-sectional statistical analysis, not following the same donors, that the conclusions relied on. Modeled out-of-frame TCR alpha sharing in monozygotic twins fell below observed levels.

Trimming pared 1 base from V and 2 bases from J, leaving 10 bases between. This CDR3 region has 15 residues. Germline CDR1 and CDR2: ENHRY and SYGVKD. These records were also assigned to another study, of yellow fever vaccine responses in identical twins.

The rearrangement links TRBV10-3 to TRBJ2-3; no reliable D call. This clonotype originated in a woman aged 18-29 years in good health. The sample consisted of CD4+ T cells sorted from blood. The CDR3 nucleotides are TGTGCCATCAGTGAGTTAGGTGGTTACACAGATACGCAGTATTTT. It is translated as CAISELGGYTDTQYF.